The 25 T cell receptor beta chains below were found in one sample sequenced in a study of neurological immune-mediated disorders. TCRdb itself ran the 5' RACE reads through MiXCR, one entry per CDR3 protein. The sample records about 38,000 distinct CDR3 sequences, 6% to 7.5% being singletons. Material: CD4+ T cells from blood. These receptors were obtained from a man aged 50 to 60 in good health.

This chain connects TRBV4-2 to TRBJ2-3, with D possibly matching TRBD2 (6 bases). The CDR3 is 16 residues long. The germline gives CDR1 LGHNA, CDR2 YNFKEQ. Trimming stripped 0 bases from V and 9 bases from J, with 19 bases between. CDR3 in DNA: TGTGCCAGCAGCCAAGAGGATAGGTCGGGACTCTTCACGCAGTATTTT. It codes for CASSQEDRSGLFTQYF.

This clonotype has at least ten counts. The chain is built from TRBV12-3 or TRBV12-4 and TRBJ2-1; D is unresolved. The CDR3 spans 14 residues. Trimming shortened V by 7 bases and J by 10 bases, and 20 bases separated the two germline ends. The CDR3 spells CASTPSGRPQEQFF. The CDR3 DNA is TGTGCCAGCACCCCTTCGGGCAGGCCTCAGGAGCAGTTCTTC.

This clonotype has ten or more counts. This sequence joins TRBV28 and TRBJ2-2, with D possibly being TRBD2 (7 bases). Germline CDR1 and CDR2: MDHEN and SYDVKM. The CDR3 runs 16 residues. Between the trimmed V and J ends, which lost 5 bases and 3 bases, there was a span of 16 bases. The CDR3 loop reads CASSPPRGAYTGELFF. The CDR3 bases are TGTGCCAGCAGTCCGCCCCGGGGGGCATACACCGGGGAGCTGTTTTTT.

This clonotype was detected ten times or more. The CDR3 region has the DNA TGCAGTGCTAGTGGAGCCCCCGGCAGAACCAAAAACATTCAGTACTTC. Protein: CSASGAPGRTKNIQYF. This rearrangement joins TRBV20-1 to TRBJ2-4; D unclear. The germline V gene encodes CDR1 DFQATT and CDR2 SNEGSKA (reference sequence). Trimming cost V 3 bases and J 2 bases, with 17 bases left between them. The CDR3 sequence is 16 residues long.

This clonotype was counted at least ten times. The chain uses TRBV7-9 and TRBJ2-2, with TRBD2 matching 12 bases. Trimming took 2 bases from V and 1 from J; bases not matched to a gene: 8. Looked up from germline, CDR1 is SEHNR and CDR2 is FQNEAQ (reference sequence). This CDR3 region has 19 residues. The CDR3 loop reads CASSLRRLAGVLNTGELFF. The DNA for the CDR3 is TGTGCCAGCAGCTTACGGCGACTAGCGGGAGTTTTGAACACCGGGGAGCTGTTTTTT.

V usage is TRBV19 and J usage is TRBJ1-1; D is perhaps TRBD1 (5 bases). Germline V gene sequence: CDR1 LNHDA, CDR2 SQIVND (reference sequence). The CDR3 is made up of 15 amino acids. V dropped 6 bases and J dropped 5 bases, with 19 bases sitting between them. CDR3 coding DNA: TGTGCCAGTAGCGATCGAGGGGCGAGTCGGACTGAAGCTTTCTTT. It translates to CASSDRGASRTEAFF.

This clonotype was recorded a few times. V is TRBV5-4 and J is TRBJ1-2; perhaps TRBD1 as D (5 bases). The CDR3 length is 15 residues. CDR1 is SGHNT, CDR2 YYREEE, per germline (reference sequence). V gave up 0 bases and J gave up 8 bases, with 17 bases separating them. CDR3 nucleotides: TGTGCCAGCAGCTTGGCTCTCAGGGCGAACGAGGGCTACACCTTC. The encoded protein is CASSLALRANEGYTF.

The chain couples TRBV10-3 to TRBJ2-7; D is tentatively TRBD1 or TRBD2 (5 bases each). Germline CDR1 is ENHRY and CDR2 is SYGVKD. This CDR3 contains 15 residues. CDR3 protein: CTTRGLPEQGYEQYF. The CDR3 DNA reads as TGTACCACTCGGGGCCTCCCGGAGCAGGGCTACGAGCAGTACTTC.

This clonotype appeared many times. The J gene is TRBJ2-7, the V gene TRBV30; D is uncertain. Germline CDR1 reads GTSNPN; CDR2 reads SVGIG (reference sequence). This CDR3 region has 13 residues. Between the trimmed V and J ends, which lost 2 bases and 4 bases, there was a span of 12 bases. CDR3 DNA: TGTGCCTGGAGTCCCCCGCTCAGGTACGAGCAGTACTTC. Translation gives CAWSPPLRYEQYF.

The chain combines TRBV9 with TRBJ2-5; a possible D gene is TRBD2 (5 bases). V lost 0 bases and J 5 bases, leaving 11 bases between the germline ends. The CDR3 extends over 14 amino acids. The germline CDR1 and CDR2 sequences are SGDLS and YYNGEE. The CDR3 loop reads CASSVAAGRETQYF. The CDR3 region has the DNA TGTGCCAGCAGCGTAGCTGCGGGTCGGGAGACCCAGTACTTC.

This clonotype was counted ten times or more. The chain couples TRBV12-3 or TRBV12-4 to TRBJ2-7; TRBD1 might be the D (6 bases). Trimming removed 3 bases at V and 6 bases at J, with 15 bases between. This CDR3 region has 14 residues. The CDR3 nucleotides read TGTGCCAGCAGTTTGCGAGGGGGTGGAGGCGAGCAGTACTTC. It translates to CASSLRGGGGEQYF.

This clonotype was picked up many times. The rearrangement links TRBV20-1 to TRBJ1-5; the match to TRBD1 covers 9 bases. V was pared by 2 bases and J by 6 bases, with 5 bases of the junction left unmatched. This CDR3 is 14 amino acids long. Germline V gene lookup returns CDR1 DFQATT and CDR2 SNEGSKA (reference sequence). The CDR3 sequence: CSARLGQGAQPQHF. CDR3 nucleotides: TGCAGTGCTAGACTGGGACAGGGTGCTCAGCCCCAGCATTTT.

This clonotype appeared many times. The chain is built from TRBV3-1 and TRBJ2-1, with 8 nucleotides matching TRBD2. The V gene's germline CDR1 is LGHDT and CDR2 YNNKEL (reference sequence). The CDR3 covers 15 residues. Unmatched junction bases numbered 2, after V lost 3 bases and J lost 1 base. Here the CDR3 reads CASSQGGRSYNEQFF. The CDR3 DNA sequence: TGTGCCAGCAGCCAGGGCGGGAGGTCCTACAATGAGCAGTTCTTC.

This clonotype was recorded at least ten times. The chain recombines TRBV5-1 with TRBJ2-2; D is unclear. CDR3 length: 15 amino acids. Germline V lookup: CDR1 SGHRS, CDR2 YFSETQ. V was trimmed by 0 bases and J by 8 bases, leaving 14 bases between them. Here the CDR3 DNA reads TGCGCCAGCAGCTTGGCCTCGACCCTACGAGGGGAGCTGTTTTTT. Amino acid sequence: CASSLASTLRGELFF.

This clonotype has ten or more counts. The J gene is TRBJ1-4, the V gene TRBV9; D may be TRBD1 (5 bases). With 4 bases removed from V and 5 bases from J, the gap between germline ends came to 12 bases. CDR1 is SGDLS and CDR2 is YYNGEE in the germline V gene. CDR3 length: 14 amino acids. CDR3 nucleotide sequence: TGTGCCAGCAGCCACGGAGACAGAAATGAAAAACTGTTTTTT. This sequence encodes CASSHGDRNEKLFF.

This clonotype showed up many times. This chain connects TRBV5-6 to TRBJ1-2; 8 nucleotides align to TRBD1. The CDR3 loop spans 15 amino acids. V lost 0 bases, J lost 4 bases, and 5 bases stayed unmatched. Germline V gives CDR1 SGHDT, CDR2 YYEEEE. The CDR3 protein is CASSLEAGGRYGYTF. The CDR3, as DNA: TGTGCCAGCAGCTTGGAGGCAGGGGGCCGCTATGGCTACACCTTC.

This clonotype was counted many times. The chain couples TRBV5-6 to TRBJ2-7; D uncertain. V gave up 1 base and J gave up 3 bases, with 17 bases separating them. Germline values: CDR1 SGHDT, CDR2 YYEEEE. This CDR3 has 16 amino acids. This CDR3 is CASSLSPGGVNYEQYF. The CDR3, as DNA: TGTGCCAGCAGCTTGTCTCCAGGCGGAGTTAACTACGAGCAGTACTTC.

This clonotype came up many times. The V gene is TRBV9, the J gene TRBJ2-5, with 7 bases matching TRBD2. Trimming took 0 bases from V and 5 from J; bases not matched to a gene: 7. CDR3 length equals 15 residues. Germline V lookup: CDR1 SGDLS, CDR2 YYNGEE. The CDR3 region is CASSVAGGLVETQYF. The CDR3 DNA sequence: TGTGCCAGCAGCGTAGCCGGAGGACTAGTCGAGACCCAGTACTTC.

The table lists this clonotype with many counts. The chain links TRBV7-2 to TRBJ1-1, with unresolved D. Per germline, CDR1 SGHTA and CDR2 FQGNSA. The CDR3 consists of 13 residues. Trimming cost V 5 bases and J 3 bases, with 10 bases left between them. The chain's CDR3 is CASSAEIHTEAFF. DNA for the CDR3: TGTGCCAGCAGCGCCGAAATCCACACTGAAGCTTTCTTT.

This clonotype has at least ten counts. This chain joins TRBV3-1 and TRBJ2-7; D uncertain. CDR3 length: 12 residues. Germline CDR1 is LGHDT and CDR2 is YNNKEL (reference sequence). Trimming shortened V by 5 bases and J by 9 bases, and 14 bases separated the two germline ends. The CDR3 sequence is CASSSSSLAQYF. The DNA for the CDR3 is TGTGCCAGCAGCTCCTCCAGCCTGGCGCAGTACTTC.

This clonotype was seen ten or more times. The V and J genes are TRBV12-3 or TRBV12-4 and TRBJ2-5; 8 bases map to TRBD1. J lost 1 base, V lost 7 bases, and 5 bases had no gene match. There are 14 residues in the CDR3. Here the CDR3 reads CASKQGVFQETQYF. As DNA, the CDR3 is TGTGCCAGCAAACAGGGGGTCTTCCAAGAGACCCAGTACTTC.

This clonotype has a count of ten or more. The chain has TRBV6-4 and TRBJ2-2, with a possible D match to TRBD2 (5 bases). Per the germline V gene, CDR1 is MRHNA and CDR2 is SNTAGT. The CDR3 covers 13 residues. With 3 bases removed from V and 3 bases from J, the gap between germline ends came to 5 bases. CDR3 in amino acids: CASSEGDTGELFF. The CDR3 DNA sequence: TGTGCCAGCAGTGAGGGAGACACCGGGGAGCTGTTTTTT.

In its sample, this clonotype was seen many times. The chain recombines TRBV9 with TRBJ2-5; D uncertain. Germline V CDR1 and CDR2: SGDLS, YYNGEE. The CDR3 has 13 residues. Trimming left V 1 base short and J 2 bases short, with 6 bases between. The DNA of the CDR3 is TGTGCCAGCAGCGTATCCGTTCAAGAGACCCAGTACTTC. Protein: CASSVSVQETQYF.

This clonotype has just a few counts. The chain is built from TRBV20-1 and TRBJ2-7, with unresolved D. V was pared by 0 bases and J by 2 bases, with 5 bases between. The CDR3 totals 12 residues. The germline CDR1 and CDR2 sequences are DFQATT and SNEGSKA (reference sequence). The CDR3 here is CSARESAYEQYF. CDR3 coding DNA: TGCAGTGCTAGAGAAAGCGCCTACGAGCAGTACTTC.

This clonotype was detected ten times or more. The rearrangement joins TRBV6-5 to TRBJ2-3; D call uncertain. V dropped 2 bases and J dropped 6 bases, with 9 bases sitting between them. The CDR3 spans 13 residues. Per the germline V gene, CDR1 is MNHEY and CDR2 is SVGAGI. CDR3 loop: CASSYPLGDTQYF. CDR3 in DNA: TGTGCCAGCAGTTACCCCCTGGGCGATACGCAGTATTTT.